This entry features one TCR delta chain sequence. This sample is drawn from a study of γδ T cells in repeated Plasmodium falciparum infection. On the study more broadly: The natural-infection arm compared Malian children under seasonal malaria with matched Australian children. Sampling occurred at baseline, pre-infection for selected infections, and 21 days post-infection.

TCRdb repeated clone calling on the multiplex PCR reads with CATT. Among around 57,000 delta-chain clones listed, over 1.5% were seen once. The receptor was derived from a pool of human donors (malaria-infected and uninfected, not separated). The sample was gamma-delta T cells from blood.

The DNA of the CDR3 is TGTGCGGGTGGCGCCGATAAACTCATCTTT. Amino acid sequence: CAGGADKLIF. For the J gene the call is TRDJ1; the V gene lacks a call. CDR3 size: 10 residues.